Presented here are 2 T cell receptor beta chains from one specimen sequenced in a study of vaccination and CD4 T cells after COVID-19. Oncomine TCR Beta short-read sequencing was applied to DNA from cultured CD4+ T cells. DNA came from CD4+ T cells after culture. Using its own MiXCR run on the PCR reads, TCRdb lists one record per CDR3 protein. The sample records over 9,000 distinct CDR3 sequences, approximately 36% being singletons. Their specific antigens are unknown. Documented treatment: approximately nine-day PBMC culture with coronavirus spike peptide pools or control peptides (ViraFEST assay). Gathering of the CD4+ T cells, from the unexposed donor, took place before the COVID-19 pandemic (2011-2018). The sample consisted of CD4+ T cells from blood, cultured in vitro. The receptors shown here come from a human donor in good health.

V gene TRBV14 combines with J gene TRBJ2-2; D remains ambiguous. In germline, CDR1 is SGHDN, CDR2 FVKESK. The CDR3 loop spans 14 amino acids. V was trimmed by 4 bases and J by 6 bases, leaving 12 bases between them. CDR3 DNA sequence: TGTGCCAGCAGCCCTATAGATCGCCCCGGGGAGCTGTTTTTT. This codes for CASSPIDRPGELFF.

The V and J genes are TRBV19 and TRBJ2-7; D may correspond to TRBD1 or TRBD2 (5 bases each). CDR3 length: 15 amino acids. V dropped 3 bases and J dropped 0 bases, with 12 bases sitting between them. Per germline, CDR1 LNHDA and CDR2 SQIVND (reference sequence). The CDR3 nucleotides read TGTGCCAGTAGTATGTTGGGGACCTCCTCCTACGAGCAGTACTTC. Protein product: CASSMLGTSSYEQYF.